These 26 T cell receptor beta chains share one sample of origin, sequenced in a study of cytomegalovirus exposure and HLA in healthy donors. Researchers ran the PCR with 60 Vbeta and 13 Jbeta primers. Using immunoSEQ multiplex PCR, the repertoire was profiled, and TCRdb retains in-frame clones only, with some absent. This sample carries 150,000 to 200,000 clones, around 72% of them seen once, and the ten largest clones take approximately 6.8%. Sample: PBMCs. These TCRs come from a woman aged 40 to 50 in good health and CMV-seropositive.

The genes are TRBV4-1 and TRBJ2-1; TRBD2 aligns across 12 bases. CDR3 length equals 15 residues. Trimming removed 4 bases from V and 15 bases from J; junction bases left unmatched: 13. The germline V gene has CDR1 MGHRA and CDR2 YSYEKL. The CDR3 spells CASSPTTSGGPLPFF. The CDR3 coding sequence is TGCGCCAGCAGCCCAACGACTAGCGGGGGCCCTCTTCCGTTCTTC.

The rearrangement joins TRBV7-3 to TRBJ2-1, with 11 positions matching TRBD2. Per germline, CDR1 SGHTA and CDR2 FQGTGA. The CDR3 runs 16 residues. Trimming took 3 bases from V and 3 from J; bases not matched to a gene: 4. CDR3 nucleotides: TGTGCCAGCAGCTTTAGCGGGGGGGCAGTCTACAATGAGCAGTTCTTC. It translates to CASSFSGGAVYNEQFF.

This chain links TRBV4-2 with TRBJ2-6, with D perhaps TRBD1 (6 bases). Germline lookup yields CDR1 LGHNA and CDR2 YNFKEQ. The CDR3 length is 16 residues. Trimming removed 4 bases from V and 0 bases from J, with 10 bases in between. The CDR3 region has the DNA TGTGCCAGCAGCCCCGAGACAGGCTCTGGGGCCAACGTCCTGACTTTC. Its translation is CASSPETGSGANVLTF.

The chain recombines TRBV18 with TRBJ1-1; D call uncertain. There are 12 residues in the CDR3. Trimming took 2 bases from V and 6 from J, leaving 7 bases between them. Germline-derived CDR1 and CDR2 are KGHSH and LQKENI. The CDR3 protein is CASSPLEAEAFF. CDR3 nucleotides: TGTGCCAGCTCACCATTAGAAGCTGAAGCTTTCTTT.

The V and J genes are TRBV27 and TRBJ2-5, with a weak D call TRBD2 (6 bases). The J call may not be correct, given that the DNA end is closer to TRBJ2-7. CDR1 and CDR2 from the germline V gene are MNHEY and SMNVEV (reference sequence). CDR3 length equals 13 residues. CDR3 sequence reads: CASSLTGVPEQYF. CDR3 nucleotide sequence: TGTGCCAGCAGTTTAACGGGAGTCCCCGAGCAGTACTTC.

The chain joins TRBV27 to TRBJ2-7, with 8 bases matching TRBD1. The V and J ends lost 5 bases and 3 bases, in that order; junction bases with no gene match: 6. CDR3 length: 14 amino acids. CDR1 is MNHEY and CDR2 is SMNVEV in the germline V gene (reference sequence). The CDR3 nucleotides read TGTGCCAGCAGTCCCCTTGGACAGGGCTACGAGCAGTACTTC. Translated: CASSPLGQGYEQYF.

The rearrangement links TRBV25-1 to TRBJ1-1; D is ambiguous. The V gene's germline CDR1 is MGHDK and CDR2 SYGVNS. This CDR3 is 17 amino acids long. V was pared by 2 bases and J by 2 bases, with 18 bases between. Here the CDR3 DNA reads TGTGCCAGCAGTGAACGGACTCTTGGAACCACCAACACTGAAGCTTTCTTT. It is translated as CASSERTLGTTNTEAFF.

This clone was seen a handful of times. The genes are TRBV9 and TRBJ2-7; D unresolved. Trimming cost V 0 bases and J 3 bases, with 10 bases left between them. Per the germline V gene, CDR1 is SGDLS and CDR2 is YYNGEE. CDR3 length equals 14 residues. The CDR3 DNA follows: TGTGCCAGCAGCGTAGGGCTGAAGAACTACGAGCAGTACTTC. Translated: CASSVGLKNYEQYF.

The chain links TRBV7-2 to TRBJ2-5, with TRBD1 as a possible D gene (5 bases). The CDR3 spans 15 residues. Germline V lookup: CDR1 SGHTA, CDR2 FQGNSA. The ends were cut back, 3 bases at V and 2 bases at J, with 13 bases in the middle. CDR3 in DNA: TGTGCCAGCAGCTTTCAGGGCGGATATCAAGAGACCCAGTACTTC. It is translated as CASSFQGGYQETQYF.

The chain couples TRBV7-9 to TRBJ1-4; no reliable D call. Per the germline V gene, CDR1 is SEHNR and CDR2 is FQNEAQ (reference sequence). The ends were cut back, 1 base at V and 12 bases at J, with 9 bases in the middle. The CDR3 is 12 amino acids. For the CDR3, the DNA is TGTGCCAGCAGCTTAGATAGCTTCCAACTGTTTTTT. This translates into CASSLDSFQLFF.

The chain links TRBV14 to TRBJ2-7; D is uncertain. The germline V gene has CDR1 SGHDN and CDR2 FVKESK. This CDR3 has 13 residues. V dropped 2 bases and J dropped 3 bases, with 8 bases sitting between them. The DNA of the CDR3 is TGTGCCAGCAGCCAACACCGGAGCTACGAGCAGTACTTC. Its protein product is CASSQHRSYEQYF.

The chain links TRBV6-4 to TRBJ1-2; maybe TRBD1 (6 bases). Germline V lookup: CDR1 MRHNA, CDR2 SNTAGT. Trimming took 3 bases from V and 2 from J, leaving 13 bases between them. The CDR3 sequence is 15 residues long. The CDR3 is CASSEGTGINYGYTF. Here the CDR3 DNA reads TGTGCCAGCAGTGAAGGAACAGGGATAAACTATGGCTACACCTTC.

The chain employs TRBV5-1 and TRBJ2-2; 10 nucleotides align to TRBD2. CDR3 length: 16 amino acids. Germline V lookup: CDR1 SGHRS, CDR2 YFSETQ. V was clipped by 5 bases and J by 2 bases; unmatched bases: 6. As DNA, the CDR3 is TGCGCCAGCAGTGAGCGGGGGGGACTCAACACCGGGGAGCTGTTTTTT. As protein: CASSERGGLNTGELFF.

CDR3 nucleotides: TGTGCCAGCAGCTTAGACGGAGATGGGGAGCAGTACTTC. This translates into CASSLDGDGEQYF. The chain has TRBV7-2 and TRBJ2-7; D is uncertain. This CDR3 has 13 amino acids. From germline, CDR1 is SGHTA and CDR2 FQGNSA. Trimming stripped 1 base from V and 7 bases from J, with 11 bases between.

V and J are TRBV7-9 and TRBJ1-2; no firm D call. CDR3 length equals 15 residues. Germline lookup yields CDR1 SEHNR and CDR2 FQNEAQ (reference sequence). The ends were cut back, 1 base at V and 8 bases at J, with 17 bases in the middle. The CDR3 DNA sequence: TGTGCCAGCAGCTTAGTTCGTGGCACCACCTTCGGCTACACCTTC. It yields the protein CASSLVRGTTFGYTF.

This chain links TRBV27 with TRBJ2-1, with a tentative D call TRBD2 (6 bases). The V end was cut by 6 bases, the J end by 6 bases, with 12 bases between. The CDR3 contains 13 residues. Germline V gene lookup returns CDR1 MNHEY and CDR2 SMNVEV (reference sequence). This CDR3 reads CASRDTGSNEQFF. CDR3 sequence (DNA): TGTGCCAGCAGAGATACCGGGAGCAATGAGCAGTTCTTC.

This chain joins TRBV6-6 and TRBJ1-2; a possible D gene is TRBD1 (5 bases). Germline-derived CDR1 and CDR2 are MNHNY and SVGAGI (reference sequence). This CDR3 has 14 residues. V dropped 8 bases and J dropped 3 bases, with 16 bases sitting between them. CDR3 DNA: TGTGCCAGCGTAAAAACGGGGGGATACTATGGCTACACCTTC. It translates to CASVKTGGYYGYTF.

This chain uses TRBV10-3 with TRBJ1-1, with D possibly matching TRBD1 (6 bases). V dropped 3 bases and J dropped 0 bases, with 11 bases sitting between them. The CDR3 covers 15 residues. Looked up from germline, CDR1 is ENHRY and CDR2 is SYGVKD. The CDR3 spells CAISEDRRLNTEAFF. The CDR3 region has the DNA TGTGCCATCAGTGAAGACAGGAGGCTGAACACTGAAGCTTTCTTT.

This clone was detected once. The chain employs TRBV30 and TRBJ2-6; weak D call: TRBD1 (5 bases). CDR3 length: 17 residues. V shed 2 bases and J shed 0 bases, with 14 bases lying between them. Germline CDR1 and CDR2: GTSNPN and SVGIG (reference sequence). CDR3 sequence reads: CAWSTGGLASGANVLTF. The CDR3 DNA reads TGTGCCTGGAGTACAGGTGGGTTGGCCTCTGGGGCCAACGTCCTGACTTTC.

This clone came up once. CDR3 bases: TGCGCCAGCAGCCCGCTGCCCCGACAGGCGGGGGGCAATGAGCAGTTCTTC. This sequence encodes CASSPLPRQAGGNEQFF. The chain recombines TRBV5-1 with TRBJ2-1; 8 bases fit TRBD2. CDR1 and CDR2 (germline): SGHRS, YFSETQ. This CDR3 is built from 17 residues. V gave up 4 bases and J gave up 6 bases; unmatched junction bases: 15.

The chain uses TRBV19 and TRBJ1-1; D ambiguous. V was trimmed by 1 base and J by 0 bases, leaving 15 bases between them. The V gene's germline CDR1 is LNHDA and CDR2 SQIVND (reference sequence). This CDR3 spans 17 amino acids. CDR3 amino acids: CASSIGRTLFMNTEAFF. The DNA of the CDR3 is TGTGCCAGTAGTATAGGGAGGACCCTCTTTATGAACACTGAAGCTTTCTTT.

This chain uses TRBV19 with TRBJ1-6, with D unresolved. The CDR3 is 13 amino acids. From germline, CDR1 is LNHDA and CDR2 SQIVND (reference sequence). Trimming cost V 1 base and J 6 bases, with 4 bases left between them. DNA for the CDR3: TGTGCCAGTAGTATAGTGAGTAATTCACCCCTCCACTTT. Translation gives CASSIVSNSPLHF.

The CDR3 DNA follows: TGTGCCACCAGCAGAGATCTAGCGGGAAGAACTGAAGCTTTCTTT. It codes for CATSRDLAGRTEAFF. The chain combines TRBV15 with TRBJ1-1; the D is unclear. Germline V gene sequence: CDR1 LNHNV, CDR2 YYDKDF (reference sequence). V lost 0 bases and J lost 5, with 13 bases in between. The CDR3 is 15 residues long.

In DNA form, the CDR3 reads TGCGCCAGCAGCCAAGTCGGGGATACGCAGTATTTT. Its protein is CASSQVGDTQYF. This chain joins TRBV4-1 and TRBJ2-3; D uncertain. Germline CDR1 and CDR2: MGHRA and YSYEKL. The CDR3 has 12 residues. V was trimmed by 1 base and J by 6 bases, leaving 5 bases between them.

The DNA for the CDR3 is TGTGCCAGCAGCGCAAGCGGACAGGGGTCGAACACCATATATTTT. It translates to CASSASGQGSNTIYF. The chain couples TRBV9 to TRBJ1-3; 9 bases line up with TRBD1. With 3 bases clipped from V and 7 bases from J, the junction kept 8 bases outside the gene matches. The length of the CDR3 is 15 residues. The germline V gene has CDR1 SGDLS and CDR2 YYNGEE. The whole variable domain, filled in from reference TRBV9 and TRBJ1-3, reads DSGVTQTPKHLITATGQRVTLRCSPRSGDLSVYWYQQSLDQGLQFLIQYYNGEERAKGNILERFSAQQFPDLHSELNLSSLELGDSALYFCASSASGQGSNTIYFGEGSWLTVV.

V and J are TRBV5-1 and TRBJ1-2; tentative D call: TRBD1 (6 bases). V was clipped by 7 bases and J by 2 bases, with 15 bases between them. CDR3 size: 14 residues. The germline CDR1 and CDR2 sequences are SGHRS and YFSETQ. CDR3 DNA sequence: TGCGCCAGCTCTGAAGGGGGGGGCAACTATGGCTACACCTTC. Amino acid sequence: CASSEGGGNYGYTF.